The next 15 T cell receptor beta chains were all read from a single sample in a study of early T cells in non-severe SARS-CoV-2 infection. TCRdb ran MiXCR on the 5' RACE reads and lists one entry per CDR3 protein. The data show roughly 81,000 distinct CDR3 sequences, about 12% seen once. Specimen: whole blood. These receptor sequences come from an adult who was a healthcare worker with PCR-confirmed SARS-CoV-2 infection or an uninfected control (not recorded which).

Ten or more counts support this clonotype. This chain links TRBV12-5 with TRBJ1-3; TRBD1 matches 7 bases. Germline trimming cut 0 bases from V and 0 bases from J; bases unmatched to any gene: 14. The germline V gene encodes CDR1 LGHNT and CDR2 FRNRAP. This CDR3 region has 20 residues. CDR3: CASGLVRGQRQGSSGNTIYF. The CDR3 DNA reads as TGTGCTAGTGGTTTGGTAAGGGGCCAACGACAGGGAAGCTCTGGAAACACCATATATTTT.

This clonotype was picked up many times. The chain links TRBV5-1 to TRBJ1-1, with D possibly TRBD1 on 6 matching bases. There are 15 residues in the CDR3. Germline lookup yields CDR1 SGHRS and CDR2 YFSETQ. Between the trimmed V and J ends, which lost 4 bases and 2 bases, there was a span of 15 bases. The CDR3 here is CASSTTMGGNTEAFF. As DNA, the CDR3 is TGCGCCAGCAGCACCACCATGGGGGGCAACACTGAAGCTTTCTTT.

This clonotype was recorded many times. V is TRBV9 and J is TRBJ1-2; D is undetermined. The germline CDR1 and CDR2 sequences are SGDLS and YYNGEE. V shed 0 bases and J shed 7 bases, with 16 bases lying between them. CDR3 length: 15 residues. DNA for the CDR3: TGTGCCAGCAGCGTAGGATCAGATATGCCCCCTGGCTACACCTTC. Translation: CASSVGSDMPPGYTF. The full variable domain, its missing parts supplied by reference TRBV9 and TRBJ1-2, is DSGVTQTPKHLITATGQRVTLRCSPRSGDLSVYWYQQSLDQGLQFLIQYYNGEERAKGNILERFSAQQFPDLHSELNLSSLELGDSALYFCASSVGSDMPPGYTFGSGTRLTVV.

The table lists this clonotype with a count of one. Being one base from a much bigger clone, this may be a read error. The chain is built from TRBV7-6 and TRBJ2-7, with D possibly matching TRBD1 (6 bases). Germline assignment: CDR1 SGHVS and CDR2 FNYEAQ. V lost 4 bases and J 9 bases, leaving 13 bases between the germline ends. The CDR3 is 12 amino acids. In DNA, the CDR3 is TGTGCCAGCAGCTCGTACAGAGGGGGGCAGTACTTC. The encoded protein is CASSSYRGGQYF.

At least ten counts were recorded for this clonotype. The V gene is TRBV12-3 or TRBV12-4, the J gene TRBJ1-2, with D tentatively TRBD1 (5 bases). CDR3 length: 13 amino acids. V was shortened by 6 bases and J by 8 bases, with 16 bases between the two germline ends. Written as DNA, the CDR3 is TGTGCCAGCAGCCCTCAGGGCCACTCGGGCTACACCTTC. Amino acids: CASSPQGHSGYTF.

The chain is built from TRBV7-3 and TRBJ2-3; maybe TRBD1 (6 bases). In germline, CDR1 is SGHTA, CDR2 FQGTGA. This CDR3 is 15 amino acids long. With 6 bases removed from V and 3 bases from J, the gap between germline ends came to 16 bases. This CDR3 reads CASSFRGMKTDTQYF. The CDR3 DNA is TGTGCCAGCAGTTTCAGGGGTATGAAGACAGATACGCAGTATTTT.

This clonotype was counted between two and nine times. The V gene is TRBV24-1, the J gene TRBJ2-5; D gene uncertain. Between the trimmed V and J ends, which lost 2 bases and 1 base, there was a span of 4 bases. This CDR3 spans 13 amino acids. CDR1 KGHDR and CDR2 SFDVKD come from the germline V gene. CDR3 sequence: CATSDWSQETQYF. The CDR3 DNA follows: TGTGCCACCAGTGATTGGAGCCAAGAGACCCAGTACTTC.

The rearrangement links TRBV20-1 to TRBJ1-2, with no clear D. V was clipped by 4 bases and J by 6 bases, with 6 bases between them. Germline-derived CDR1 and CDR2 are DFQATT and SNEGSKA (reference sequence). This CDR3 is built from 10 residues. CDR3 protein: CSATFDGYTF. DNA of the CDR3: TGCAGTGCTACCTTCGATGGCTACACCTTC.

The table lists this clonotype with a few counts. This chain uses TRBV5-1 with TRBJ2-1; 8 nucleotides agree with TRBD2. The V gene end was trimmed by 5 bases and the J gene end by 5 bases; junction bases not matched to a gene: 6. CDR1 SGHRS and CDR2 YFSETQ come from the germline V gene. This CDR3 comprises 14 residues. CDR3 sequence (DNA): TGCGCCAGCAGGGTTAGCGGGACTCACAATGAGCAGTTCTTC. It specifies CASRVSGTHNEQFF.

V and J are TRBV6-6 and TRBJ2-3, with D unclear. V dropped 2 bases and J dropped 5 bases, with 5 bases sitting between them. The germline V gene has CDR1 MNHNY and CDR2 SVGAGI (reference sequence). CDR3 length equals 12 residues. CDR3 loop: CASSYQGDTQYF. CDR3 coding DNA: TGTGCCAGCAGTTACCAAGGAGATACGCAGTATTTT.

This clonotype was picked up many times. V usage is TRBV7-6 and J usage is TRBJ2-5; D could derive from TRBD1 or TRBD2 (5 bases each). There are 14 residues in the CDR3. The germline V and J ends were trimmed by 3 bases and 2 bases, with 10 bases remaining between them. The germline gives CDR1 SGHVS, CDR2 FNYEAQ. The CDR3 is CASSLSGAQETQYF. DNA of the CDR3: TGTGCCAGCAGCTTGTCCGGGGCACAAGAGACCCAGTACTTC. The whole variable domain, filled in from reference TRBV7-6 and TRBJ2-5, reads GAGVSQSPRYKVTKRGQDVALRCDPISGHVSLYWYRQALGQGPEFLTYFNYEAQQDKSGLPNDRFSAERPEGSISTLTIQRTEQRDSAMYRCASSLSGAQETQYFGPGTRLLVL.

This clonotype turned up a few times. The V call is TRBV9, the J call TRBJ1-3, with D possibly being TRBD1 (6 bases). V was trimmed by 3 bases and J by 2 bases, leaving 15 bases between them. The CDR3 totals 16 residues. From germline, CDR1 is SGDLS and CDR2 YYNGEE. The CDR3 coding sequence is TGTGCCAGCAGCGAGAGGAACTCAGGGGCTGGAAACACCATATATTTT. Translated, it gives CASSERNSGAGNTIYF. The variable domain in full, completed from reference TRBV9 and TRBJ1-3, reads DSGVTQTPKHLITATGQRVTLRCSPRSGDLSVYWYQQSLDQGLQFLIQYYNGEERAKGNILERFSAQQFPDLHSELNLSSLELGDSALYFCASSERNSGAGNTIYFGEGSWLTVV.

The rearrangement joins TRBV29-1 to TRBJ2-3; D tentatively reads TRBD1 or TRBD2 (5 bases each). CDR1 and CDR2 from the germline V gene are SQVTM and ANQGSEA. The length of the CDR3 is 13 residues. The V gene lost 4 bases and the J gene lost 3 bases, with 11 bases spanning the gap. The CDR3 reads CSVVAGTTDTQYF. The CDR3, as DNA: TGCAGCGTTGTAGCCGGGACGACAGATACGCAGTATTTT.

This rearrangement joins TRBV5-1 to TRBJ2-4; 14 bases fit TRBD2. The germline V gene encodes CDR1 SGHRS and CDR2 YFSETQ. The V gene end was trimmed by 4 bases and the J gene end by 2 bases; junction bases not matched to a gene: 8. This CDR3 is 18 amino acids long. The CDR3 DNA sequence: TGCGCCAGCAGCCTAGGCGGGACTAGCGGGAGCCCCAAAAACATTCAGTACTTC. Its translation: CASSLGGTSGSPKNIQYF. Based on the CDR3 plus reference TRBV5-1 and TRBJ2-4, the full variable domain is KAGVTQTPRYLIKTRGQQVTLSCSPISGHRSVSWYQQTPGQGLQFLFEYFSETQRNKGNFPGRFSGRQFSNSRSEMNVSTLELGDSALYLCASSLGGTSGSPKNIQYFGAGTRLSVL.

V gene TRBV11-2 combines with J gene TRBJ1-2; D uncertain. The germline CDR1 and CDR2 sequences are SGHAT and FQNNGV. V was pared by 1 base and J by 3 bases, with 9 bases between. CDR3 size: 14 residues. The DNA for the CDR3 is TGTGCCAGCAGCTTAGTAGGCGGACACTATGGCTACACCTTC. Translated, it gives CASSLVGGHYGYTF.